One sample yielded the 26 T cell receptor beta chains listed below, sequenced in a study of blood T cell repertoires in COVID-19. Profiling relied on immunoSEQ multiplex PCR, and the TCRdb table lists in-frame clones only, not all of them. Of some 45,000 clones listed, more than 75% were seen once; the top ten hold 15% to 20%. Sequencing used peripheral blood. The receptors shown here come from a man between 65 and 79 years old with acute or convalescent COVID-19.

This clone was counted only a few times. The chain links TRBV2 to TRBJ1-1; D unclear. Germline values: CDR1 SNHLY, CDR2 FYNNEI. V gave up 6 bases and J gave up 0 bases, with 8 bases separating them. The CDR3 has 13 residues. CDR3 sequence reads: CASRQDMNTEAFF. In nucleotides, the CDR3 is TGTGCCAGCAGGCAAGACATGAACACTGAAGCTTTCTTT.

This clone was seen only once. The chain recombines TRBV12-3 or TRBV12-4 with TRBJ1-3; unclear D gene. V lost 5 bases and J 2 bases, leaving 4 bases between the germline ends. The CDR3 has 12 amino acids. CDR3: CASSRAGNTIYF. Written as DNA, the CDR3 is TGTGCCAGCAGTCGCGCTGGAAACACCATATATTTT.

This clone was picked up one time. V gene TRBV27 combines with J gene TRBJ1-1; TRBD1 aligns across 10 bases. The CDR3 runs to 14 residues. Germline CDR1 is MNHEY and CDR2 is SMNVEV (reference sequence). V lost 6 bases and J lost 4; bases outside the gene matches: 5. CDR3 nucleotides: TGTGCCAGCAGCCTCCGGGACAGGGGCACTGAAGCTTTCTTT. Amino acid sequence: CASSLRDRGTEAFF.

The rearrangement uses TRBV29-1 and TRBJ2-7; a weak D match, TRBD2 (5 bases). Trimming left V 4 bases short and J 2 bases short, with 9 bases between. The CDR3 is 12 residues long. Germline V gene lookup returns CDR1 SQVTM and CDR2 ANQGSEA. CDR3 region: CSVGGLAYEQYF. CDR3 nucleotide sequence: TGCAGCGTTGGAGGGCTGGCCTACGAGCAGTACTTC.

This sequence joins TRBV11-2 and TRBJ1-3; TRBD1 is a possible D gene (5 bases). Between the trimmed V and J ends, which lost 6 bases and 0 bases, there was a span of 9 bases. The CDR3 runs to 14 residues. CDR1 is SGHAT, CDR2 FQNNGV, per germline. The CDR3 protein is CASSYRFSGNTIYF. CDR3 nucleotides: TGTGCCAGCAGTTACAGGTTCTCTGGAAACACCATATATTTT.

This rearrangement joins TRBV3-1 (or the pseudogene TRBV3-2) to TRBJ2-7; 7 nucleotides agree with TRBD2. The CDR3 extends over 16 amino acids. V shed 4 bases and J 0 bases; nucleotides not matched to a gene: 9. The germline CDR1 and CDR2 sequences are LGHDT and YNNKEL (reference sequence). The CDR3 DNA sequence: TGTGCCAGCAGCCCCCAGTCTAGCGGTACCTCCTACGAGCAGTACTTC. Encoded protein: CASSPQSSGTSYEQYF.

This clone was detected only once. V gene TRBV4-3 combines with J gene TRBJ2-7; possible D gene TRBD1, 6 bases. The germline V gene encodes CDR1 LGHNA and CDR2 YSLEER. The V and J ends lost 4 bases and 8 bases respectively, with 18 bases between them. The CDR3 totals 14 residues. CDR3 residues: CASSPSGTLDQQYF. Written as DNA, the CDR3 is TGCGCCAGCAGCCCTTCCGGGACACTTGATCAGCAGTACTTC.

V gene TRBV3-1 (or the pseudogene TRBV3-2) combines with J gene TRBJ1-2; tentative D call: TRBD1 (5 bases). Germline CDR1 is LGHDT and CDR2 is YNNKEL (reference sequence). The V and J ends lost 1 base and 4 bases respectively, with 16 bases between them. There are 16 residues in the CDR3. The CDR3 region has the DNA TGTGCCAGCAGCCAAGTTGCACAGGCACTCACCTATGGCTACACCTTC. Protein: CASSQVAQALTYGYTF.

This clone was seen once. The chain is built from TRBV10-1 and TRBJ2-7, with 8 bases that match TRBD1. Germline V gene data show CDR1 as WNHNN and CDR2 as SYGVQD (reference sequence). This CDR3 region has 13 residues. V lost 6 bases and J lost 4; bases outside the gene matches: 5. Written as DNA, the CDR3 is TGCGCCAGCAGGGGGCAGGGGGCTTACGAGCAGTACTTC. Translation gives CASRGQGAYEQYF.

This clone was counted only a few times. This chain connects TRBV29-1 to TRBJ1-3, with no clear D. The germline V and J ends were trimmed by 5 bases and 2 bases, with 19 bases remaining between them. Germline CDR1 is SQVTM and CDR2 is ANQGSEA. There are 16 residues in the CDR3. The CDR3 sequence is CSVLDGVRGTGNTIYF. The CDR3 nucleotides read TGCAGCGTTCTCGACGGCGTCCGGGGAACTGGAAACACCATATATTTT.

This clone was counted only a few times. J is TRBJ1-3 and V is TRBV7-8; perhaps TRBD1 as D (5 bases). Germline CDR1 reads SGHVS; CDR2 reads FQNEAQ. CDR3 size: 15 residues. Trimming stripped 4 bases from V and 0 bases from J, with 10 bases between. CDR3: CASSSGLASGNTIYF. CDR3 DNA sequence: TGTGCCAGCAGCTCGGGACTGGCCTCTGGAAACACCATATATTTT.

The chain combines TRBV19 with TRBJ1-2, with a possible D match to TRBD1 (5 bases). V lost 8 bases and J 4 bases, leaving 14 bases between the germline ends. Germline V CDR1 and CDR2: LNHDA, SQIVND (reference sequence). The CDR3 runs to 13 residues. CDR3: CASQSPGGYGYTF. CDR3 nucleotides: TGTGCCAGTCAGTCTCCGGGGGGCTATGGCTACACCTTC.

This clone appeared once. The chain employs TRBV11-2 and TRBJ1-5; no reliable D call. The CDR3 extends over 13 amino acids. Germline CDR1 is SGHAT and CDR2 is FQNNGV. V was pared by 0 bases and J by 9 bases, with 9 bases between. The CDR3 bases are TGTGCCAGCAGCTTAGATCGGGAATCGCCCCAGCATTTT. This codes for CASSLDRESPQHF.

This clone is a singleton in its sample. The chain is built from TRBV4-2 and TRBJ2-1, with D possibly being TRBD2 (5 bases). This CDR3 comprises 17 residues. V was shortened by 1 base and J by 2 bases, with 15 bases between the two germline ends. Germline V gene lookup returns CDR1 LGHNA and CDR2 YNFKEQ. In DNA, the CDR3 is TGTGCCAGCAGCCAAGCCGACGGACTGATCACCTACAATGAGCAGTTCTTC. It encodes CASSQADGLITYNEQFF.

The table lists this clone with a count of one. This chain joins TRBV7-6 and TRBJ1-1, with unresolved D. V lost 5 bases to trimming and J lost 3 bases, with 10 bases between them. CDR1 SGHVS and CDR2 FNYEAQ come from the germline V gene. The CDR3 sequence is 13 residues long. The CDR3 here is CASSLGLYTEAFF. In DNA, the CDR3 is TGTGCCAGCAGCCTTGGACTGTACACTGAAGCTTTCTTT.

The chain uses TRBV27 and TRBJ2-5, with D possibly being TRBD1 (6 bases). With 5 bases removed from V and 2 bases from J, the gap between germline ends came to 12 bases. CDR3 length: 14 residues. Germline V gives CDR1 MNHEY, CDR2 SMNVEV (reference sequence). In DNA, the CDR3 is TGTGCCAGCAGTGTCAACAGGGTGCAAGAGACCCAGTACTTC. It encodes CASSVNRVQETQYF.

The DNA of the CDR3 is TGTGCCAGCAGTTATAGCCGGATGGGCTATGGCTACACCTTC. Its protein product is CASSYSRMGYGYTF. V is TRBV6-5 and J is TRBJ1-2; D is unclear. From germline, CDR1 is MNHEY and CDR2 SVGAGI. The CDR3 sequence is 14 residues long. V lost 3 bases and J 4 bases, leaving 12 bases between the germline ends.

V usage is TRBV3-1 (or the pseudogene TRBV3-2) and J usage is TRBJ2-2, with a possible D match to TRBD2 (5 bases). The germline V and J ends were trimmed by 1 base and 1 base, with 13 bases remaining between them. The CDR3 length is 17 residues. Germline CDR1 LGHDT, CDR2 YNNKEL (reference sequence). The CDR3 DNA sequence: TGTGCCAGCAGCCAAGGGGGTGGAGGCTTGAACACCGGGGAGCTGTTTTTT. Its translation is CASSQGGGGLNTGELFF.

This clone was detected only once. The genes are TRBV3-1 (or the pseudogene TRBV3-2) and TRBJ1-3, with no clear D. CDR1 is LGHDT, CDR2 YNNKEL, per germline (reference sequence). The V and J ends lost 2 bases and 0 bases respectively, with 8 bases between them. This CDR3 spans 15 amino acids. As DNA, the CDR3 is TGTGCCAGCAGCCAAAGCCGGTACTCTGGAAACACCATATATTTT. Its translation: CASSQSRYSGNTIYF.

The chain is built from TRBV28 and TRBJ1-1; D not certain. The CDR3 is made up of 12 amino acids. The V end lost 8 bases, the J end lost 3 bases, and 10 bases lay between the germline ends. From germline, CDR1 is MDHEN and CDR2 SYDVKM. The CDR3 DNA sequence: TGTGCCAGCGGTGAGGTCGACACTGAAGCTTTCTTT. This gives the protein CASGEVDTEAFF.

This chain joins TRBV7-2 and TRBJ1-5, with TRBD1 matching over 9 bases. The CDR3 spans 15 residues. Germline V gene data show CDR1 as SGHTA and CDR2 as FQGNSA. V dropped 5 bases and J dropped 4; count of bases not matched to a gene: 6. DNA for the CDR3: TGTGCCAGCAGCCGGGACAGGGAAAGGAATCAGCCCCAGCATTTT. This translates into CASSRDRERNQPQHF.

CDR3 sequence reads: CASSPDRGQGFEQYF. The CDR3 nucleotides read TGTGCCAGCAGCCCGGACAGGGGGCAAGGGTTCGAGCAGTACTTC. This chain connects TRBV5-6 to TRBJ2-7; the match to TRBD1 covers 11 bases. The CDR3 totals 15 residues. Trimming cost V 4 bases and J 6 bases; bases outside gene matches: 9. Germline-derived CDR1 and CDR2 are SGHDT and YYEEEE.

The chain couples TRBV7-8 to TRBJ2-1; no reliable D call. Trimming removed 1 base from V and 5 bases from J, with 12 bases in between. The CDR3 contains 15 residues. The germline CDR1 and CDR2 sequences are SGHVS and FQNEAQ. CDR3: CASSLVARFNNEQFF. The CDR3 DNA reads TGTGCCAGCAGCTTAGTAGCTCGTTTTAACAATGAGCAGTTCTTC.

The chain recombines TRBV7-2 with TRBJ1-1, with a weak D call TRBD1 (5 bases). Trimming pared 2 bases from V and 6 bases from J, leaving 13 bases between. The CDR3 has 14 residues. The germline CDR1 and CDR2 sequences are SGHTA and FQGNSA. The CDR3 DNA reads TGTGCCAGCAGCTTAAGGGGATTCAGAGCTGAAGCTTTCTTT. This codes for CASSLRGFRAEAFF.

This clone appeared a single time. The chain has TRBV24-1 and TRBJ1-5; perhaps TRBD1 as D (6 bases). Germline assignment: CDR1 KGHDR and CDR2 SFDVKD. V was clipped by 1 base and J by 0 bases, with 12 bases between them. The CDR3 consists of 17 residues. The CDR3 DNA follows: TGTGCCACCAGTGATTTCCAGGGGAGACATAGCAATCAGCCCCAGCATTTT. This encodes CATSDFQGRHSNQPQHF.

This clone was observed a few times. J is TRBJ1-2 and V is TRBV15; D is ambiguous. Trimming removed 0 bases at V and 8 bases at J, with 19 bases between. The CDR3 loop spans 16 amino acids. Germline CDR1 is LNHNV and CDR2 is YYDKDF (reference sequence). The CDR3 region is CATSRDLWEDSRGYTF. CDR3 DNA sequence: TGTGCCACCAGCAGAGATCTTTGGGAGGACTCTCGGGGCTACACCTTC.